This T cell receptor beta chain emerged from a study of PD-1 blockade in classical Hodgkin lymphoma. Study observations and caveats: At C4D1, TCR diversity had climbed significantly for CD4+ cells, though not for CD8+ cells.

The time point here: cycle 4 day 1 (C4D1), after five to seven weeks of nivolumab. No patient escaped relapse after autologous stem cell transplantation, and brentuximab vedotin exposure varied. Here immunoSEQ multiplex PCR was the method, and the copy in TCRdb shows in-frame clones only, minus some. The sample lists 100,000 or so clones, approximately 94% occurring once. The V gene lost 6 bases and the J gene lost 0 bases, with 12 bases spanning the gap. Germline V gives CDR1 GTSNPN, CDR2 SVGIG (reference sequence). The CDR3 spans 14 residues. With regard to this clone: The antigen is unknown.

The specimen comprised peripheral blood mononuclear cells (PBMCs), sampled before the fourth cycle of nivolumab. V usage is TRBV30 and J usage is TRBJ1-3; possibly TRBD1 for D (5 bases). This TCR was sampled from a human donor with classical Hodgkin lymphoma. DNA of the CDR3: TGTGCCTGCAAAAGGGGCTTCTCTGGAAACACCATATATTTT. Translation gives CACKRGFSGNTIYF.